The T cell receptor beta chain described here comes from a study of blood T cell repertoires in COVID-19. Only in-frame clones appear in the TCRdb table, and some are missing; sequencing was by immunoSEQ multiplex PCR. The sample shows some 250,000 clones, approximately 87% of them seen only once. The V and J ends lost 3 bases and 8 bases respectively, with 10 bases between them. Germline CDR1 and CDR2: KGHSH and LQKENI. The CDR3 contains 13 residues. The chain employs TRBV18 and TRBJ1-4; D gene unclear. The receptor was derived from a woman aged 30 to 39 with COVID-19, enrolled during active disease. The sequenced material came from peripheral blood. CDR3: CASSPKLEEKLFF. For the CDR3, the DNA is TGTGCCAGCTCACCGAAATTGGAGGAAAAACTGTTTTTT.